This T cell receptor (beta chain) is drawn from a study of cytomegalovirus exposure and HLA in healthy donors. Study as a whole: Both the 120 validation repertoires and the roughly 700 first-cohort repertoires used the same platform, as reported by a later analysis. Findings of the study overall: There were 150 to 200 TCR beta chains listed as cytomegalovirus-associated. Rare sequences made up most TCRs, while some public TCRs were found in many donors.

Of note for this clone: The target antigen is unknown.

The CDR3 covers 15 residues. CDR1 and CDR2 from the germline V gene are SGHTA and FQGNSA. V was clipped by 5 bases and J by 0 bases; unmatched bases: 6. Some clones are missing from TCRdb's copy, which holds only in-frame ones; the method was immunoSEQ multiplex PCR. The table includes more than 100,000 clones, 85% to 90% detected once. This clonotype was obtained from a woman in her late teens or twenties in good health and CMV-seropositive. The specimen sequenced was PBMCs. The genes are TRBV7-2 and TRBJ1-2; TRBD1 matches at 7 bases. The CDR3 DNA sequence: TGTGCCAGCAGCCTCCAGGGGGTAGCTAACTATGGCTACACCTTC. This sequence encodes CASSLQGVANYGYTF.